This T cell receptor beta chain stems from a study of early T cells in non-severe SARS-CoV-2 infection. Study-wide background: The chains were unpaired, and the sequenced material was bulk RNA from unsorted whole blood.

As part of library construction, unique molecular identifiers were attached to individual cDNA molecules. From the 5' RACE reads, TCRdb called clonotypes with MiXCR, one entry per CDR3 protein. There are more than 95,000 distinct CDR3 sequences in the sample; approximately 11% occur only once, and around 4.7% lies in the top ten. Only a few counts were recorded for this clonotype. Its cognate antigen is unknown. Trimming removed 4 bases from V and 1 base from J; junction bases left unmatched: 4. Looked up from germline, CDR1 is SGDLS and CDR2 is YYNGEE. CDR3 length: 15 residues. Study-wide results and caveats: Clonotype matching in VDJdb favored anti-spike CD8 responses and did not capture private and CD4 specificities.

This TCR came from an adult who was a healthcare worker with PCR-confirmed SARS-CoV-2 infection or an uninfected control (not recorded which). Specimen: whole blood, collected at baseline. The chain recombines TRBV9 with TRBJ2-3; 9 nucleotides agree with TRBD2. CDR3 bases: TGTGCCAGCAGCCCCCGACTAGCGGGCACAGATACGCAGTATTTT. Translated, it gives CASSPRLAGTDTQYF.